The clone carrying this TCR beta chain was observed a handful of times. As yet, its antigen is unknown. The sample belongs to a study of T cell repertoires in cytomegalovirus infection. Study-wide background: Well-studied HLA-B-restricted CMV epitopes were used in the study alongside recently identified HLA-C-restricted ones.

A single record per CDR3 protein comes from TCRdb applying MiXCR to the reads. The repertoire holds a few hundred thousand distinct CDR3 sequences, with about 20% as singletons. Specimen: cultured PBMCs, collected from culture after CMV antigen stimulation. This sequence was found in a human donor in good health (CMV status not recorded). Some clones in this sample may be carry-over from other donors' samples.

CDR3 bases: TGTGCCAGTAGCCGACCCCAGGGGACCGAGGTGTTCTTC. It yields the protein CASSRPQGTEVFF. This chain links TRBV19 with TRBJ2-1, with TRBD1 as a possible D gene (6 bases). The CDR3 has 13 amino acids. The V gene's germline CDR1 is LNHDA and CDR2 SQIVND (reference sequence). Trimming stripped 6 bases from V and 15 bases from J, with 21 bases between.